This entry features one T cell receptor (beta chain) sequence. As yet, its antigen is unknown. TCR beta CDR3 regions were amplified from RNA. An initial round of RT-PCR targeting the TCR CDR3 relied on the HTBI primer set. TCRdb re-analysed the multiplex PCR reads in MiXCR, keeping a single row per CDR3 protein. The sample consists of approximately 700,000 distinct CDR3 sequences, about 45% of them appearing once. The sample originates from a study of T cells in Graves' hyperthyroidism and ophthalmopathy. Diagnoses were established using clinical symptoms, serum thyroxine and TRAb, thyroid ultrasound and orbital computed tomography. General study findings and limits: A 13 V-J model separated ophthalmopathy from stable hyperthyroidism. Blood shared most expanded thyroid clonotypes above 0.001.

This clonotype originated in an adult man with Graves' disease, either hyperthyroidism or ophthalmopathy (not recorded which). The material sequenced was peripheral blood or thyroid tissue (not recorded which).

The DNA for the CDR3 is TGCGCCAGCAGCTTGCGCCTCGGACAGGGCGGAGGCACTGAAGCTTTCTTT. It specifies CASSLRLGQGGGTEAFF. V usage is TRBV5-1 and J usage is TRBJ1-1; 8 bases map to TRBD1. This CDR3 contains 17 residues. Trimming removed 1 base from V and 4 bases from J; junction bases left unmatched: 12. Per the germline V gene, CDR1 is SGHRS and CDR2 is YFSETQ.